This entry describes one T cell receptor beta chain. Generated by immunoSEQ multiplex PCR, the TCRdb table keeps only in-frame clones and is missing some. This table has about 220,000 clones, 85% appearing once. The data were taken from a study of blood T cell repertoires in COVID-19. This CDR3 spans 16 amino acids. Trimming removed 1 base at V and 2 bases at J, with 13 bases between. Per germline, CDR1 SGHTA and CDR2 FQGTGA. Enrollment of patients from Seattle took place during active infection, with longitudinal follow-up. This receptor was obtained from a woman between 65 and 79 years old with COVID-19, enrolled during active disease. The chain employs TRBV7-3 and TRBJ2-3; D not certain. Sequenced material: peripheral blood. CDR3 in amino acids: CASSLNGGQNTDTQYF. The CDR3 region has the DNA TGTGCCAGCAGCTTAAACGGTGGGCAGAACACAGATACGCAGTATTTT. Looking up the rest from reference TRBV7-3 and TRBJ2-3 gives the full variable domain: GAGVSQTPSNKVTEKGKYVELRCDPISGHTALYWYRQSLGQGPEFLIYFQGTGAADDSGLPNDRFFAVRPEGSVSTLKIQRTERGDSAVYLCASSLNGGQNTDTQYFGPGTRLTVL.